This T cell receptor (beta chain) was sequenced in a study of blood T cell repertoires in COVID-19. Background on the study: Acute and convalescent COVID-19 samples came from the United States, Italy and Spain. T cells, B-cell-depleted T cells, or PBMCs supplied cDNA or gDNA.

The CDR3 covers 16 residues. J gave up 0 bases and V 3 bases, and 6 bases lay outside the gene matches. The germline V gene encodes CDR1 MDHEN and CDR2 SYDVKM. Authors' data handling: Amplification with reference gene primers provided the estimates of nucleated cell counts. Assay used: immunoSEQ multiplex PCR; TCRdb lists only in-frame clones, some missing. That table gives V, J and clone size, and the DNA gave D and trimming. The repertoire includes 270,000 or so clones, 84% of them detected once, and 8% to 9.5% sits in the top ten. This receptor was identified in a human donor in a cohort sampled during active COVID-19. This chain connects TRBV28 to TRBJ2-3; 7 bases are a match to TRBD2. Source material: peripheral blood. Here the CDR3 reads CASSFPSGVSTDTQYF. The DNA for the CDR3 is TGTGCCAGCAGTTTCCCCAGCGGGGTTAGCACAGATACGCAGTATTTT.